This T cell receptor (beta chain) was sequenced in a study of cytomegalovirus exposure and HLA in healthy donors. Across the study: HLA-typed donors were the source of around 87 million unique TCRs, which an early data release held.

The PCR contained 60 Vbeta and 13 Jbeta primers. The table came from immunoSEQ multiplex PCR; TCRdb's copy has only in-frame clones and leaves some out. The repertoire holds roughly 93,000 clones, just under 80% seen once, with 5.5% to 8% in the top ten. As for this clone: Its antigen remains unidentified.

Findings and limits, study-wide: When a later analysis was performed, an Asian-associated ancestry cluster reportedly had fewer N-insertions than the approximately 680-donor mean. Presence/absence results assume similar sequencing depth per donor, which may not hold.

The specimen was PBMCs. The sequence was obtained from a man aged 30 to 39 in good health and CMV-seronegative.

The CDR3 DNA is TGTGCTAGTGGTTTGATGATCGGACAGGGAGCTGGCTACACCTTC. Its protein product is CASGLMIGQGAGYTF. The genes are TRBV12-5 and TRBJ1-2, with 8 bases identical to TRBD1. CDR3 size: 15 residues. The germline CDR1 and CDR2 sequences are LGHNT and FRNRAP. With 2 bases clipped from V and 7 bases from J, the junction kept 9 bases outside the gene matches.